This TCR beta chain was identified during a study of blood T cell repertoires in COVID-19. Study overall: Sites in the United States, Italy and Spain provided acute and convalescent COVID-19 samples. Sources were T cells, B-cell-depleted T cells, or PBMCs; the material itself was cDNA or gDNA.

In the original workflow: Researchers report that nucleated cell counts were estimated from reference gene primer amplification. Generated by immunoSEQ multiplex PCR, the TCRdb table keeps only in-frame clones and is missing some. That table gives V, J and clone size, and the DNA gave D and trimming. The sample contains 60,000 to 90,000 clones, approximately 80% of which appear only once. The sequenced sample was peripheral blood. The receptor's source is a woman in her fifties or sixties with acute or convalescent COVID-19.

In DNA, the CDR3 is TGTGCCAGCAGTAAGATAGAATCTCTATATAGCAATCAGCCCCAGCATTTT. Translating it yields CASSKIESLYSNQPQHF. The gene calls are TRBV27 and TRBJ1-5; D unresolved. Trimming removed 5 bases from V and 0 bases from J, with 17 bases in between. Germline values: CDR1 MNHEY, CDR2 SMNVEV (reference sequence). The CDR3 sequence is 17 residues long.